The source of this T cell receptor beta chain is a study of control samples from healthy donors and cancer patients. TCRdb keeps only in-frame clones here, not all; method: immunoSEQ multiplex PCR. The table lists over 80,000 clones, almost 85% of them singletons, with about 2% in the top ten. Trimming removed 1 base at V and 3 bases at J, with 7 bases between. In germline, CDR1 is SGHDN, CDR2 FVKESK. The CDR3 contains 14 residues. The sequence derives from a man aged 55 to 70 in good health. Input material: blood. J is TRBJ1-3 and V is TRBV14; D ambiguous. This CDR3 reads CASSQGGLGNTIYF. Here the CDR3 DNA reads TGTGCCAGCAGCCAAGGCGGACTTGGAAACACCATATATTTT.